The clone carrying this T cell receptor beta chain has only a few counts. This specimen belongs to a study of cytomegalovirus exposure and HLA in healthy donors. The PCR made use of 60 Vbeta and 13 Jbeta primers. The data were produced by immunoSEQ multiplex PCR, yet TCRdb's version contains in-frame clones alone and is incomplete. The data show 180,000 or so clones, with roughly 9.5% seen just once and approximately 1.3% held by the top ten. Sequenced sample: PBMCs. The clonotype comes from a young woman in good health and CMV-seropositive.

The CDR3 loop is CASSWMRSSYNEQFF. CDR3 nucleotides: TGTGCCAGCAGCTGGATGAGGAGCTCCTACAATGAGCAGTTCTTC. J is TRBJ2-1 and V is TRBV11-2; D remains unclear. The CDR3 loop spans 15 amino acids. Germline V gene lookup returns CDR1 SGHAT and CDR2 FQNNGV. V lost 4 bases, J lost 0 bases, and 10 bases lay in between.